This T cell receptor (beta chain) was observed in a study of blood T cell repertoires in COVID-19. On the study more broadly: Donors in the United States, Italy and Spain gave samples during acute or convalescent COVID-19. PBMCs, B-cell-depleted T cells, or T cells provided the cDNA or gDNA that made up the material.

The CDR3 runs 17 residues. Germline V gives CDR1 SNHLY, CDR2 FYNNEI. Trimming took 6 bases from V and 1 from J; bases not matched to a gene: 10. TCRdb's copy holds only in-frame clones and misses some; the assay was immunoSEQ multiplex PCR. The profile shows hundreds of thousands of clones, over 70% of them singletons. The clonotype was recovered from a woman aged 40 to 50 who had recovered from COVID-19. The specimen was peripheral blood. The chain recombines TRBV2 with TRBJ2-1; 9 bases are a match to TRBD1. The CDR3 loop reads CASSPLPGTGSYNEQFF. The DNA of the CDR3 is TGTGCCAGCAGCCCCCTTCCCGGGACAGGGTCCTACAATGAGCAGTTCTTC.